The rows below give T cell receptor beta chains drawn from one sample of a study of graft-versus-host responses after intestinal transplantation. Repertoires were generated with immunoSEQ multiplex PCR, while TCRdb's copy carries only in-frame clones and drops some. The sample holds 20,000 or so clones, roughly 87% seen once. The source was PBMCs, collected 14 days after transplant. The receptor set was obtained from a human patient who received an intestinal transplant, so some T cells may come from the graft donor. Both conserved end residues are part of each CDR3. The D gene is left open where the match is weak. Clone sizes are given selectively: once, few, many, or a class where the clone is expanded.

abundance: once
j_gene: TRBJ2-3
d_gene: TRBD1
v_gene: TRBV11-2
CDR3aa: CASSLRQGMDTQYF
CDR3nt: TGTGCCAGCAGCCTCCGACAGGGAATGGATACGCAGTATTTT

abundance: -
j_gene: TRBJ2-1
d_gene: TRBD2
v_gene: TRBV4-1
CDR3aa: CASSHLGLAGSYNEQFF
CDR3nt: TGCGCCAGCAGCCATCTCGGACTAGCGGGCTCCTACAATGAGCAGTTCTTC

abundance: -
j_gene: TRBJ2-1
d_gene: TRBD2
v_gene: TRBV15
CDR3aa: CATSTAGVSRNEQFF
CDR3nt: TGTGCCACCAGCACAGCGGGAGTAAGTAGGAATGAGCAGTTCTTC

abundance: -
j_gene: TRBJ1-2
d_gene: TRBD1
v_gene: TRBV6-4
CDR3aa: CASSDSFTGVGGYTF
CDR3nt: TGTGCCAGCAGTGACTCATTCACAGGGGTAGGAGGCTACACCTTC

abundance: -
j_gene: TRBJ1-2
d_gene: TRBD1
v_gene: TRBV7-4
CDR3aa: CASIPIRRGLGYTF
CDR3nt: TGTGCCAGCATCCCAATCCGTAGGGGGCTTGGCTACACCTTC

abundance: -
j_gene: TRBJ2-5
d_gene: -
v_gene: TRBV5-4
CDR3aa: CASSSQGLYQETQYF
CDR3nt: TGTGCCAGCAGCTCACAGGGTTTGTACCAAGAGACCCAGTACTTC

abundance: -
j_gene: TRBJ2-2
d_gene: -
v_gene: TRBV13
CDR3aa: CASSLDGPNTGELFF
CDR3nt: TGTGCCAGCAGCTTAGATGGGCCCAACACCGGGGAGCTGTTTTTT

abundance: -
j_gene: TRBJ2-7
d_gene: -
v_gene: TRBV6-5
CDR3aa: CASSWLPGLQHEQYF
CDR3nt: TGTGCCAGCAGTTGGCTTCCGGGCCTCCAGCACGAGCAGTACTTC

abundance: -
j_gene: TRBJ1-2
d_gene: -
v_gene: TRBV11-2
CDR3aa: CASSLGDGYNYGYTF
CDR3nt: TGTGCCAGCAGCTTAGGGGACGGATACAACTATGGCTACACCTTC

abundance: once
j_gene: TRBJ1-2
d_gene: -
v_gene: TRBV9
CDR3aa: CASSVVGADGYTF
CDR3nt: TGTGCCAGCAGCGTAGTCGGCGCAGATGGCTACACCTTC

abundance: -
j_gene: TRBJ1-3
d_gene: -
v_gene: TRBV2
CDR3aa: CASRLQGTGNTIYF
CDR3nt: TGTGCCAGCAGGTTACAGGGAACTGGAAACACCATATATTTT

abundance: -
j_gene: TRBJ2-1
d_gene: -
v_gene: TRBV2
CDR3aa: CASSEEAGPSYNEQFF
CDR3nt: TGTGCCAGCAGTGAAGAGGCGGGGCCCTCCTACAATGAGCAGTTCTTC

abundance: -
j_gene: TRBJ2-7
d_gene: -
v_gene: TRBV27
CDR3aa: CASSPYNPASREQYF
CDR3nt: TGTGCCAGCAGCCCCTATAATCCCGCCTCTCGGGAGCAGTACTTC

abundance: -
j_gene: TRBJ2-7
d_gene: -
v_gene: TRBV6-5
CDR3aa: CASGWSGSSYEQYF
CDR3nt: TGTGCCAGCGGTTGGAGCGGTTCATCCTACGAGCAGTACTTC

abundance: -
j_gene: TRBJ2-7
d_gene: TRBD1
v_gene: TRBV19
CDR3aa: CASSPRQGRYEQYF
CDR3nt: TGTGCCAGTAGTCCCAGACAGGGTAGATACGAGCAGTACTTC

abundance: -
j_gene: TRBJ1-3
d_gene: -
v_gene: TRBV4-1
CDR3aa: CASSRSVGNTIYF
CDR3nt: TGCGCCAGCAGCCGGAGTGTTGGAAACACCATATATTTT

abundance: -
j_gene: TRBJ1-6
d_gene: -
v_gene: TRBV4-1
CDR3aa: CASSQEGNSPLHF
CDR3nt: TGCGCCAGCAGCCAAGAAGGGAATTCACCCCTCCACTTT

abundance: -
j_gene: TRBJ1-5
d_gene: -
v_gene: TRBV9
CDR3aa: CASSLTGQDNQPQHF
CDR3nt: TGTGCCAGCAGCCTTACTGGACAAGACAATCAGCCCCAGCATTTT

abundance: -
j_gene: TRBJ2-7
d_gene: TRBD2
v_gene: TRBV27
CDR3aa: CASSFGTSKSEQYF
CDR3nt: TGTGCCAGCAGTTTCGGGACTAGTAAAAGCGAGCAGTACTTC

abundance: -
j_gene: TRBJ2-5
d_gene: -
v_gene: TRBV2
CDR3aa: CASRLAGIQETQYF
CDR3nt: TGTGCCAGCAGACTGGCGGGGATCCAAGAGACCCAGTACTTC

abundance: few
j_gene: TRBJ1-4
d_gene: TRBD1
v_gene: TRBV2
CDR3aa: CASSAGQGLNEKLFF
CDR3nt: TGTGCCAGCAGTGCGGGACAGGGGCTTAATGAAAAACTGTTTTTT

abundance: once
j_gene: TRBJ1-3
d_gene: -
v_gene: TRBV5-1
CDR3aa: CASSLESKGNTIYF
CDR3nt: TGCGCCAGCAGCTTGGAGTCCAAAGGAAACACCATATATTTT

abundance: -
j_gene: TRBJ2-7
d_gene: -
v_gene: TRBV4-1
CDR3aa: CASSQDLRGSSYEQYF
CDR3nt: TGCGCCAGCAGCCAAGATTTGAGGGGGAGCTCCTACGAGCAGTACTTC

abundance: -
j_gene: TRBJ2-5
d_gene: -
v_gene: TRBV28
CDR3aa: CASRDNSDTPRKTQYF
CDR3nt: TGTGCCAGCAGAGATAACTCGGACACCCCGAGGAAGACCCAGTACTTC

abundance: -
j_gene: TRBJ2-7
d_gene: TRBD1
v_gene: TRBV18
CDR3aa: CASSLGQGVEQYF
CDR3nt: TGTGCCAGCTCACTGGGACAGGGGGTTGAGCAGTACTTC

abundance: -
j_gene: TRBJ1-1
d_gene: -
v_gene: TRBV2
CDR3aa: CASSQYTEAFF
CDR3nt: TGTGCCAGCAGCCAGTACACTGAAGCTTTCTTT

abundance: once
j_gene: TRBJ2-7
d_gene: TRBD2
v_gene: TRBV11-2
CDR3aa: CASNTGTSFFEQYF
CDR3nt: TGTGCCAGCAACACCGGGACTAGTTTTTTCGAGCAGTACTTC

abundance: -
j_gene: TRBJ2-5
d_gene: TRBD2
v_gene: TRBV9
CDR3aa: CASSGGGRPPTTTQYF
CDR3nt: TGTGCCAGCAGCGGGGGCGGGAGGCCCCCTACTACGACCCAGTACTTC

abundance: -
j_gene: TRBJ1-2
d_gene: -
v_gene: TRBV27
CDR3aa: CASSLSSGSYGYTF
CDR3nt: TGTGCCAGCAGTTTATCCTCAGGTAGCTATGGCTACACCTTC

abundance: -
j_gene: TRBJ2-3
d_gene: -
v_gene: TRBV6-5
CDR3aa: CASSPSGTNTDTQYF
CDR3nt: TGTGCCAGCAGTCCGTCCGGGACGAACACAGATACGCAGTATTTT

abundance: once
j_gene: TRBJ2-5
d_gene: TRBD2
v_gene: TRBV29-1
CDR3aa: CSVGLAQETQYF
CDR3nt: TGCAGCGTGGGACTAGCACAAGAGACCCAGTACTTC

abundance: -
j_gene: TRBJ1-1
d_gene: TRBD1
v_gene: TRBV7-2
CDR3aa: CASSWTGGGTEAFF
CDR3nt: TGTGCCAGCAGCTGGACAGGGGGCGGCACTGAAGCTTTCTTT